The clone carrying this TCR beta chain has a single count. Its antigen is undetermined. This sample was included in a study of T cell responses to AZD1222 COVID-19 vaccine. In the study overall: Samples with a second dose at about 4 or about 12 weeks were pooled together.

This table comes from immunoSEQ multiplex PCR, and its TCRdb copy is limited to in-frame clones, with some not included. Seen here are about 180,000 clones, more than 80% observed once, and the top ten hold 2.6%. Germline values: CDR1 SGHNT, CDR2 YYREEE (reference sequence). V dropped 2 bases and J dropped 2 bases, with 8 bases sitting between them. The CDR3 spans 13 residues. The study's findings and limits: All repertoire sampling was performed exclusively after the peak T cell response. Unmutated variant regions are reportedly targeted by nearly half of spike-specific TCRs. Vaccine-related CD4 TCRs covered spike, predominating at 160-218 and 743-854.

Sequencing used peripheral blood, obtained on day 0 of AZD1222 vaccination. This clonotype originated in an adult in good health. The chain combines TRBV5-4 with TRBJ2-7; the D is unclear. CDR3 amino acids: CASSFGIAYEQYF. Written as DNA, the CDR3 is TGTGCCAGCAGCTTCGGAATTGCCTACGAGCAGTACTTC.